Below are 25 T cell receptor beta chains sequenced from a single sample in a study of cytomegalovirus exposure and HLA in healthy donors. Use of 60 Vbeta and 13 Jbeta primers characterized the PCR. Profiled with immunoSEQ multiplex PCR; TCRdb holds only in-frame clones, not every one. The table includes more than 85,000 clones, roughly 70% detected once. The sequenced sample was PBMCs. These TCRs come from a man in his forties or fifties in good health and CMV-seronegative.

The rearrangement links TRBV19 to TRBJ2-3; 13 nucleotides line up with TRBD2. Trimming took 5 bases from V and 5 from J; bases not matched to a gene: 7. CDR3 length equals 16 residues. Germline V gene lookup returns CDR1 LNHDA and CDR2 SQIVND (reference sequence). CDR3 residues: CASSDTSGGALDTQYF. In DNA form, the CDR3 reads TGTGCCAGTAGTGATACTAGCGGGGGGGCCCTAGATACGCAGTATTTT.

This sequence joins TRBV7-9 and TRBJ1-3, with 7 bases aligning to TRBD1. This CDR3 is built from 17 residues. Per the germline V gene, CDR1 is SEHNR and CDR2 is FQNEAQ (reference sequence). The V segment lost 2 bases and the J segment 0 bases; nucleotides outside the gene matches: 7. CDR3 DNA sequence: TGTGCCAGCAGCTTATCCCGGACAGGTCGCTCTGGAAACACCATATATTTT. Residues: CASSLSRTGRSGNTIYF.

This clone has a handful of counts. The CDR3 here is CASSQGGGRRLNTEAFF. DNA of the CDR3: TGCGCCAGCAGCCAAGGAGGGGGCAGGAGATTGAACACTGAAGCTTTCTTT. The chain recombines TRBV4-1 with TRBJ1-1; 7 nucleotides line up with TRBD1. V lost 1 base and J lost 0; bases outside the gene matches: 8. Germline V gives CDR1 MGHRA, CDR2 YSYEKL. The CDR3 sequence is 17 residues long.

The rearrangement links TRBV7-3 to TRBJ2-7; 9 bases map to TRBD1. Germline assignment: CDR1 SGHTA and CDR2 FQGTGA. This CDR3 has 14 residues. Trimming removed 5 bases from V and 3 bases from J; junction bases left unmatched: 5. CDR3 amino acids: CASSPTDRGYEQYF. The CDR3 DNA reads TGTGCCAGCAGCCCCACGGACAGGGGCTACGAGCAGTACTTC.

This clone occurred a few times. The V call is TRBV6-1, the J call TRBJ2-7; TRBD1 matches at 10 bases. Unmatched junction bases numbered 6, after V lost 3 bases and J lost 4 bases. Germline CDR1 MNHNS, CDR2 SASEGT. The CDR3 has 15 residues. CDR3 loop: CASSDWDRGRYEQYF. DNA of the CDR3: TGTGCCAGCAGTGACTGGGACAGGGGACGGTACGAGCAGTACTTC.

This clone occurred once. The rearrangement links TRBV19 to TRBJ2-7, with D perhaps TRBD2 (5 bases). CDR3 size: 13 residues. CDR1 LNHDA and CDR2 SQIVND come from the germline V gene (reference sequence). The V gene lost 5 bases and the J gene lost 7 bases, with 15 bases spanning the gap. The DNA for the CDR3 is TGTGCCAGTAGTTCTGGAGGTCCCTTGGAGCAGTACTTC. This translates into CASSSGGPLEQYF.

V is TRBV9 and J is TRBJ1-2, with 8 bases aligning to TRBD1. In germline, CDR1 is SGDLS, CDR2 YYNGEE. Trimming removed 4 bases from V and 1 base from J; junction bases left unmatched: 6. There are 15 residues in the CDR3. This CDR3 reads CASSIRTGFNYGYTF. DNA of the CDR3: TGTGCCAGCAGCATTAGGACAGGGTTTAACTATGGCTACACCTTC. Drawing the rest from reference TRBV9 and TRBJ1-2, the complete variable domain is DSGVTQTPKHLITATGQRVTLRCSPRSGDLSVYWYQQSLDQGLQFLIQYYNGEERAKGNILERFSAQQFPDLHSELNLSSLELGDSALYFCASSIRTGFNYGYTFGSGTRLTVV.

The CDR3 DNA reads TGTGCCAGCAGTGAAGGGGGTAGGGGCGAGCAGTACTTC. Translation: CASSEGGRGEQYF. The chain couples TRBV6-4 to TRBJ2-7; D may be TRBD1 (6 bases). The germline gives CDR1 MRHNA, CDR2 SNTAGT. V dropped 3 bases and J dropped 6 bases, with 12 bases sitting between them. The CDR3 is 13 residues long.

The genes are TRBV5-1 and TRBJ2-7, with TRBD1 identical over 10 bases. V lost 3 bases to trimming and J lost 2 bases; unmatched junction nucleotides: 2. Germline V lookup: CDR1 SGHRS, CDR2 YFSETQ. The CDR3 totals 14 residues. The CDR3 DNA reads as TGCGCCAGCAGCTGGGACAGGGGCACCTACGAGCAGTACTTC. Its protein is CASSWDRGTYEQYF. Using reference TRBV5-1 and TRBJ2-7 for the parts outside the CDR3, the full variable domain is KAGVTQTPRYLIKTRGQQVTLSCSPISGHRSVSWYQQTPGQGLQFLFEYFSETQRNKGNFPGRFSGRQFSNSRSEMNVSTLELGDSALYLCASSWDRGTYEQYFGPGTRLTVT.

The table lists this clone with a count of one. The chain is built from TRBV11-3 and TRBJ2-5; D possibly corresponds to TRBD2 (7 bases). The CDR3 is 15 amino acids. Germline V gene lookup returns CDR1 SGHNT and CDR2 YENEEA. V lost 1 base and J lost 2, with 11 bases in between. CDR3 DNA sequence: TGTGCCAGCAGCTTAGGGGAGGGGGGGCAAGAGACCCAGTACTTC. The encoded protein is CASSLGEGGQETQYF.

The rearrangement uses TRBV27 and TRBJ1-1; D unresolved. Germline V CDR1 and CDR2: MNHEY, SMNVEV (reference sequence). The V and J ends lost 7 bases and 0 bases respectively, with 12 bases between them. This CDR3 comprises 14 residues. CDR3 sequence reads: CASTPGIMNTEAFF. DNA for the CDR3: TGTGCCAGCACCCCCGGGATCATGAACACTGAAGCTTTCTTT.

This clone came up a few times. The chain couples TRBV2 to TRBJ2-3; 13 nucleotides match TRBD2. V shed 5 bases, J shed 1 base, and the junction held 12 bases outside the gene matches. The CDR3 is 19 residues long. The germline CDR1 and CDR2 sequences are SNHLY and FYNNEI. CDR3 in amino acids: CASSLPQLAGGVGTDTQYF. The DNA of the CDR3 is TGTGCCAGCAGTCTCCCTCAACTAGCGGGAGGGGTGGGCACAGATACGCAGTATTTT.

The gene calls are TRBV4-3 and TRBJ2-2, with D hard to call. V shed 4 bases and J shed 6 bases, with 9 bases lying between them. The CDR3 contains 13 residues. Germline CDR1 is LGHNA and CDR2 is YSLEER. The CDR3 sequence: CASSLESSGELFF. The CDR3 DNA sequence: TGCGCCAGCAGCCTAGAATCATCCGGGGAGCTGTTTTTT.

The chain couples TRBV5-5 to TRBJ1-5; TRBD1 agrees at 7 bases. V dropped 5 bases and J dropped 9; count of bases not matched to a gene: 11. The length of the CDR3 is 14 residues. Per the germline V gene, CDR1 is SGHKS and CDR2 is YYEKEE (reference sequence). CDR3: CASSQTGTAGPQHF. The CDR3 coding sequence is TGTGCCAGCAGTCAGACAGGGACGGCAGGGCCCCAGCATTTT.

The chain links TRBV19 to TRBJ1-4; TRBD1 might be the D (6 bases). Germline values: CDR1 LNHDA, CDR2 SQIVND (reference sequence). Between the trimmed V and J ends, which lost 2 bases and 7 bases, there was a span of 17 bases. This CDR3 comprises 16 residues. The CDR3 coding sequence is TGTGCCAGTAGTATAAACAGGGATGATGTTGGTGAAAAACTGTTTTTT. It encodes CASSINRDDVGEKLFF.

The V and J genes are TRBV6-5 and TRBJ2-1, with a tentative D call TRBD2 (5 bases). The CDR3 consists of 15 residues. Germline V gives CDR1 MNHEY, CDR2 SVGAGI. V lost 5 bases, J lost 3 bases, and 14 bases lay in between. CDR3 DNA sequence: TGTGCCAGCAGTCCCACCGCGGGCCTCTACAATGAGCAGTTCTTC. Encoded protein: CASSPTAGLYNEQFF.

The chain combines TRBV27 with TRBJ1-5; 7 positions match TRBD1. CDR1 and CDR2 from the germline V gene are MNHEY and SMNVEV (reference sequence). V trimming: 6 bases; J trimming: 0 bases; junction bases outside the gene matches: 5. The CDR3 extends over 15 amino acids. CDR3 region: CASSPGTASNQPQHF. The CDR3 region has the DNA TGTGCCAGCAGCCCCGGGACAGCTAGCAATCAGCCCCAGCATTTT.

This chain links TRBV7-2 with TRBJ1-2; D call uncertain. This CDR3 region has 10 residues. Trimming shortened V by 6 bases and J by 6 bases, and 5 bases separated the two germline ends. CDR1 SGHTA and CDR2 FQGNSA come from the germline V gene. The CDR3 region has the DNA TGTGCCAGCAGATCAAATGGCTACACCTTC. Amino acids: CASRSNGYTF.

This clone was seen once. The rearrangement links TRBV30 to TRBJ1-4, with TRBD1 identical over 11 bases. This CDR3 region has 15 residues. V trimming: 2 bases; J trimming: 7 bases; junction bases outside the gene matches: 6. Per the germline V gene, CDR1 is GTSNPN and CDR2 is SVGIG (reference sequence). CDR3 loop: CAWSPGQGAFEKLFF. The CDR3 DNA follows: TGTGCCTGGAGTCCTGGACAGGGGGCGTTTGAAAAACTGTTTTTT. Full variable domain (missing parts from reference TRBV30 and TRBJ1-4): SQTIHQWPATLVQPVGSPLSLECTVEGTSNPNLYWYRQAAGRGLQLLFYSVGIGQISSEVPQNLSASRPQDRQFILSSKKLLLSDSGFYLCAWSPGQGAFEKLFFGSGTQLSVL.

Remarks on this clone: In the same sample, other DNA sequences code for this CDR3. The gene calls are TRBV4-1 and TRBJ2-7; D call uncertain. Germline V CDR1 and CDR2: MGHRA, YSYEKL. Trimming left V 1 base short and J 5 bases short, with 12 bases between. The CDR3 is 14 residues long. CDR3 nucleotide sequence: TGCGCCAGCAGCCAAGTTGCGACGAGGAACGAGCAGTACTTC. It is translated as CASSQVATRNEQYF.

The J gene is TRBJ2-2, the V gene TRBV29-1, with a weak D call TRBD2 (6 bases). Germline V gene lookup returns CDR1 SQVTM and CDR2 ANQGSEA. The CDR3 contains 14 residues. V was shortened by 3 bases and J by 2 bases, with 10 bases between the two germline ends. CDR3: CSVEAGINTGELFF. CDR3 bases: TGCAGCGTTGAGGCGGGAATAAACACCGGGGAGCTGTTTTTT.

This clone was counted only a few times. CDR3 bases: TGTGCCAGCAGGGGCCGAGGGGGCAATTCACCCCTCCACTTT. This translates into CASRGRGGNSPLHF. The chain has TRBV28 and TRBJ1-6; 7 bases agree with TRBD1. The germline CDR1 and CDR2 sequences are MDHEN and SYDVKM. V lost 6 bases and J lost 7; bases outside the gene matches: 6. The CDR3 extends over 14 amino acids.

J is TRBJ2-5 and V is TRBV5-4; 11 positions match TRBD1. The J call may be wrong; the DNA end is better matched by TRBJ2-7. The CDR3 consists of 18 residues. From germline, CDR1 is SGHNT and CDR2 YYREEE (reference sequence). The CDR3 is CASSLLAWGQGDVYEQYF. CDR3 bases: TGTGCCAGCAGCTTGCTGGCCTGGGGACAGGGGGATGTATACGAGCAGTACTTC.

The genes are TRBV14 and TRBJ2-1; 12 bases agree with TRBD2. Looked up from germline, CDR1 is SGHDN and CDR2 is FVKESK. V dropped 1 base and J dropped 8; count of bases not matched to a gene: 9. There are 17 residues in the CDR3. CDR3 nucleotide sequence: TGTGCCAGCAGCCAAGTTTGGACTAGCGGGGACAGGGATGAGCAGTTCTTC. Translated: CASSQVWTSGDRDEQFF.

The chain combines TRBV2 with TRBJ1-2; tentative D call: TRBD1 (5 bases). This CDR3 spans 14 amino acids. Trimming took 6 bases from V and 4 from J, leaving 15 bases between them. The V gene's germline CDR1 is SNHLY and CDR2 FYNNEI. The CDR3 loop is CASRKQDRSYGYTF. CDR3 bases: TGTGCCAGCAGAAAACAAGACAGAAGCTATGGCTACACCTTC.